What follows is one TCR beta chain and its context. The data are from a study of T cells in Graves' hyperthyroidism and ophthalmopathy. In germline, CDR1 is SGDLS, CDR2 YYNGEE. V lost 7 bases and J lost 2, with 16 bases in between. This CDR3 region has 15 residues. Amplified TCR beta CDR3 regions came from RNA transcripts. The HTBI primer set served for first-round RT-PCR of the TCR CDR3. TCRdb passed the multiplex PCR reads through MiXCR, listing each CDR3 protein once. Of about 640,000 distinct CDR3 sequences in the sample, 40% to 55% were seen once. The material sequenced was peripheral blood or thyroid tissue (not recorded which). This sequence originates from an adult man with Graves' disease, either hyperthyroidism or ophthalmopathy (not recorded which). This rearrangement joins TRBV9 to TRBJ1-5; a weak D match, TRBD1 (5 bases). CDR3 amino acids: CASSPAGFGNQPQHF. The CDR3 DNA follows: TGTGCCAGCTCACCGGCAGGGTTTGGCAATCAGCCCCAGCATTTT.